The 21 T cell receptor beta chains reported below all come from one sample, sequenced in a study of OX40 agonist ivuxolimab in advanced cancers. Sequencing was performed with immunoSEQ multiplex PCR; in TCRdb, only in-frame clones are kept and a portion is missing. The data show 65,000 to 100,000 clones, roughly four fifths seen once. The sample in question was CD4+ or CD8+ T cells sorted from blood, obtained in a trial of the OX40 agonist ivuxolimab. These receptors came from an adult with an advanced solid tumor such as melanoma, head and neck, liver or kidney cancer.

This sequence joins TRBV18 and TRBJ1-1; D remains unclear. Germline assignment: CDR1 KGHSH and CDR2 LQKENI. This CDR3 has 14 residues. V lost 0 bases to trimming and J lost 4 bases, with 9 bases between them. CDR3 protein: CASSPPASRTEAFF. In DNA, the CDR3 is TGTGCCAGCTCACCACCGGCCTCGCGCACTGAAGCTTTCTTT.

The rearrangement links TRBV28 to TRBJ2-7; 9 positions match TRBD1. After removal of 7 bases from V and 5 bases from J, the junction contained 6 bases not matched to a gene. CDR1 is MDHEN and CDR2 is SYDVKM in the germline V gene. The CDR3 is 13 residues long. In DNA, the CDR3 is TGTGCCAGCACCATGGACAGGGGAAACGAGCAGTACTTC. It yields the protein CASTMDRGNEQYF.

The CDR3 here is CASSLAGASTDTQYF. The CDR3 DNA reads as TGTGCCAGCAGTTTAGCGGGTGCTAGCACAGATACGCAGTATTTT. This chain links TRBV6-5 with TRBJ2-3; 7 positions agree with TRBD2. The J segment lost 0 bases and the V segment lost 4 bases, leaving 4 bases of the junction unmatched. CDR1 MNHEY and CDR2 SVGAGI come from the germline V gene. The CDR3 runs to 15 residues.

This clone appeared once. This rearrangement joins TRBV18 to TRBJ1-4, with 10 bases identical to TRBD1. Germline V gene lookup returns CDR1 KGHSH and CDR2 LQKENI. Germline trimming cut 4 bases from V and 6 bases from J; bases unmatched to any gene: 8. CDR3 length equals 16 residues. CDR3 residues: CASSQQDRGFDEKLFF. In nucleotides, the CDR3 is TGTGCCAGCTCACAACAGGACAGGGGGTTTGATGAAAAACTGTTTTTT. Full variable domain (rest looked up from reference TRBV18 and TRBJ1-4): NAGVMQNPRHLVRRRGQEARLRCSPMKGHSHVYWYRQLPEEGLKFMVYLQKENIIDESGMPKERFSAEFPKEGPSILRIQQVVRGDSAAYFCASSQQDRGFDEKLFFGSGTQLSVL.

This chain joins TRBV7-9 and TRBJ1-3, with a tentative D call TRBD1 (6 bases). Germline-derived CDR1 and CDR2 are SEHNR and FQNEAQ (reference sequence). The CDR3 is 14 amino acids. Trimming pared 5 bases from V and 7 bases from J, leaving 15 bases between. The chain's CDR3 is CASSRDGGRNTIYF. The CDR3 DNA reads TGTGCCAGCAGCCGAGACGGGGGCAGGAACACCATATATTTT.

The J gene is TRBJ1-2, the V gene TRBV19; D is perhaps TRBD1 (6 bases). Germline CDR1 and CDR2: LNHDA and SQIVND (reference sequence). V lost 1 base, J lost 2 bases, and 20 bases lay in between. This CDR3 has 18 residues. The DNA of the CDR3 is TGTGCCAGTAGTATAGGTGCCTTTAGACAGGCAAAGAACTATGGCTACACCTTC. Translation: CASSIGAFRQAKNYGYTF.

This rearrangement joins TRBV6-1 to TRBJ2-1; a possible D gene is TRBD1 (6 bases). The germline V gene encodes CDR1 MNHNS and CDR2 SASEGT. Trimming stripped 6 bases from V and 5 bases from J, with 11 bases between. The CDR3 totals 13 residues. The chain's CDR3 is CASSLTGNNEQFF. For the CDR3, the DNA is TGTGCCAGCAGCCTGACAGGAAACAATGAGCAGTTCTTC.

This CDR3 reads CASSASGGPKADEQFF. DNA of the CDR3: TGTGCCAGCAGCGCAAGCGGGGGGCCAAAAGCAGATGAGCAGTTCTTC. The chain combines TRBV7-9 with TRBJ2-1; TRBD2 matches 9 bases. Per the germline V gene, CDR1 is SEHNR and CDR2 is FQNEAQ (reference sequence). CDR3 length: 16 residues. With 5 bases clipped from V and 8 bases from J, the junction kept 13 bases outside the gene matches. The full variable domain, rest sourced from reference TRBV7-9 and TRBJ2-1, is DTGVSQNPRHKITKRGQNVTFRCDPISEHNRLYWYRQTLGQGPEFLTYFQNEAQLEKSRLLSDRFSAERPKGSFSTLEIQRTEQGDSAMYLCASSASGGPKADEQFFGPGTRLTVL.

This chain uses TRBV6-1 with TRBJ1-5; D remains ambiguous. Trimming stripped 2 bases from V and 4 bases from J, with 9 bases between. Per the germline V gene, CDR1 is MNHNS and CDR2 is SASEGT. This CDR3 spans 14 amino acids. CDR3 sequence (DNA): TGTGCCAGCAGTGAAAGCAGGATTAATCAGCCCCAGCATTTT. It specifies CASSESRINQPQHF.

This chain connects TRBV7-9 to TRBJ2-5; 7 nucleotides match TRBD2. The CDR3 sequence is 14 residues long. V lost 6 bases and J lost 5; bases outside the gene matches: 9. Germline-derived CDR1 and CDR2 are SEHNR and FQNEAQ (reference sequence). The CDR3 protein is CASSLSSGWETQYF. As DNA, the CDR3 is TGTGCCAGCAGTCTCTCTAGCGGATGGGAGACCCAGTACTTC.

This clone was seen more than once but under ten times. V is TRBV9 and J is TRBJ2-1; tentative D call: TRBD2 (7 bases). V was cut by 7 bases and J by 4 bases, with 18 bases left in between. Germline V gene lookup returns CDR1 SGDLS and CDR2 YYNGEE. The CDR3 is 15 residues long. Here the CDR3 DNA reads TGTGCCAGCTCAGCAGGGGCGGGAGTGTACAATGAGCAGTTCTTC. Its protein is CASSAGAGVYNEQFF.

The V call is TRBV7-9, the J call TRBJ2-1; D remains ambiguous. The CDR3 has 14 amino acids. CDR1 and CDR2 from the germline V gene are SEHNR and FQNEAQ (reference sequence). Trimming cost V 4 bases and J 3 bases, with 10 bases left between them. The CDR3 nucleotides are TGTGCCAGCAGCTCCCTCGGGTTCTACAATGAGCAGTTCTTC. Translated: CASSSLGFYNEQFF.

This clone was detected a few times. J is TRBJ1-2 and V is TRBV6-5, with D perhaps matching TRBD1 (5 bases). Trimming cost V 5 bases and J 1 base, with 8 bases left between them. This CDR3 contains 13 residues. CDR1 and CDR2 from the germline V gene are MNHEY and SVGAGI. The CDR3 reads CASSLDSNYGYTF. The CDR3 bases are TGTGCCAGCAGTCTTGACAGTAACTATGGCTACACCTTC.

This sequence joins TRBV7-2 and TRBJ2-5; D not resolved. CDR3 length: 14 amino acids. The germline gives CDR1 SGHTA, CDR2 FQGNSA. Trimming stripped 5 bases from V and 4 bases from J, with 14 bases between. For the CDR3, the DNA is TGTGCCAGCAGCCGTGGCAGACAAGGAGAGACCCAGTACTTC. Protein: CASSRGRQGETQYF.

The chain is built from TRBV6-4 and TRBJ1-1; perhaps TRBD1 as D (6 bases). Trimming left V 5 bases short and J 1 base short, with 14 bases between. CDR1 and CDR2 (germline): MRHNA, SNTAGT. The CDR3 runs to 15 residues. Written as DNA, the CDR3 is TGTGCCAGCAGTCCGGGCGGAGGGGGGAACACTGAAGCTTTCTTT. As protein: CASSPGGGGNTEAFF.

This clone was recorded only once. The chain employs TRBV6-5 and TRBJ1-5; weak D call: TRBD1 (5 bases). Germline CDR1 reads MNHEY; CDR2 reads SVGAGI. The CDR3 has 15 amino acids. V lost 8 bases and J 4 bases, leaving 18 bases between the germline ends. DNA of the CDR3: TGTGCCAGCCGTGGTCAGGGAAGGAGAAATCAGCCCCAGCATTTT. It encodes CASRGQGRRNQPQHF.

This rearrangement joins TRBV28 to TRBJ2-7; 7 bases map to TRBD1. Germline V CDR1 and CDR2: MDHEN, SYDVKM. The CDR3 is 15 residues long. The junction had 9 bases not matched to a gene; V was cut back by 5 bases and J by 2 bases. CDR3 loop: CASSVDREGPYEQYV. CDR3 coding DNA: TGTGCCAGCAGTGTAGACAGGGAAGGCCCCTACGAGCAGTACGTC.

The rearrangement joins TRBV7-2 to TRBJ2-1; possible D gene TRBD2, 6 bases. The V and J ends lost 5 bases and 8 bases respectively, with 22 bases between them. This CDR3 comprises 16 residues. Germline V gene lookup returns CDR1 SGHTA and CDR2 FQGNSA. The DNA of the CDR3 is TGTGCCAGCAGCCCCGGGGGTGGTGGGAGGTCACATGAGCAGTTCTTC. Its protein is CASSPGGGGRSHEQFF. The full variable domain, rest sourced from reference TRBV7-2 and TRBJ2-1, is GAGVSQSPSNKVTEKGKDVELRCDPISGHTALYWYRQSLGQGLEFLIYFQGNSAPDKSGLPSDRFSAERTGGSVSTLTIQRTQQEDSAVYLCASSPGGGGRSHEQFFGPGTRLTVL.

The CDR3 DNA is TGTGCCAGCAGCGCGGGTTGGGGGGCGGCGGCTGGAAACACCATATATTTT. Amino acids: CASSAGWGAAAGNTIYF. The chain combines TRBV5-4 with TRBJ1-3; D perhaps matches TRBD1 (6 bases). Trimming pared 4 bases from V and 2 bases from J, leaving 19 bases between. Germline-derived CDR1 and CDR2 are SGHNT and YYREEE (reference sequence). The CDR3 totals 17 residues.

This chain uses TRBV28 with TRBJ1-2; tentatively, D is TRBD1 (6 bases). The CDR3 is 12 residues long. Trimming removed 6 bases at V and 3 bases at J, with 8 bases between. Germline V lookup: CDR1 MDHEN, CDR2 SYDVKM. The CDR3 is CASSNRDYGYTF. The CDR3 DNA reads TGTGCCAGCAGCAACAGGGACTATGGCTACACCTTC.

This chain links TRBV7-8 with TRBJ2-1; 8 nucleotides match TRBD1. The CDR3 covers 12 residues. With V trimmed by 5 bases and J by 9 bases, 3 bases remained unmatched. Germline V CDR1 and CDR2: SGHVS, FQNEAQ. CDR3 sequence reads: CASSPDRGEQFF. In nucleotides, the CDR3 is TGTGCCAGCAGCCCAGACAGGGGTGAGCAGTTCTTC.